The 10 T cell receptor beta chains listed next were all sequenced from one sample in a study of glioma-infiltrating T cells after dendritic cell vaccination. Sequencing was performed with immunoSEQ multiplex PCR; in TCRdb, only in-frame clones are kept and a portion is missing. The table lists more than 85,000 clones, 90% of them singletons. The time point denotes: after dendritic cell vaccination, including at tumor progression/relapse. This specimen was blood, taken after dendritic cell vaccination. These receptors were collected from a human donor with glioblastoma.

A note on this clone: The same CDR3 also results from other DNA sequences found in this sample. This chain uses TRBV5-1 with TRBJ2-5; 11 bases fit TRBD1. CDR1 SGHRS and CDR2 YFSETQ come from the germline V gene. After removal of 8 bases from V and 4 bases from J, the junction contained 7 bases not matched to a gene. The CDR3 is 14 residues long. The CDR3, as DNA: TGCGCCAGTAGCCTCGGGACAGGGGGAGAGACCCAGTACTTC. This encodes CASSLGTGGETQYF.

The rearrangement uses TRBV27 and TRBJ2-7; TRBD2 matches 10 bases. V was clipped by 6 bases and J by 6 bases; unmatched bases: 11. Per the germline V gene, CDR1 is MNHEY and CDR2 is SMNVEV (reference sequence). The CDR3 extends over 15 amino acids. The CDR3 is CASRLGGLAGAEQYF. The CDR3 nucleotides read TGTGCCAGCAGGTTGGGGGGGCTAGCGGGAGCCGAGCAGTACTTC.

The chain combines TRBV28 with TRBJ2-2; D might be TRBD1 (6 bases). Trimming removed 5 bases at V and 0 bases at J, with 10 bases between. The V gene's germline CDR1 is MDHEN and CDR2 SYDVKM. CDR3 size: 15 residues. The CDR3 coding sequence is TGTGCCAGCAGTAGAGGGGGATCGAACACCGGGGAGCTGTTTTTT. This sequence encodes CASSRGGSNTGELFF.

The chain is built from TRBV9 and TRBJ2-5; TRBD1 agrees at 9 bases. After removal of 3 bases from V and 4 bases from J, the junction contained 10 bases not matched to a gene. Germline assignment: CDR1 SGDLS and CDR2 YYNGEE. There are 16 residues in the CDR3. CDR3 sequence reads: CASSAPGQGIGETQYF. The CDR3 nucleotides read TGTGCCAGCAGCGCTCCGGGACAGGGAATTGGAGAGACCCAGTACTTC.

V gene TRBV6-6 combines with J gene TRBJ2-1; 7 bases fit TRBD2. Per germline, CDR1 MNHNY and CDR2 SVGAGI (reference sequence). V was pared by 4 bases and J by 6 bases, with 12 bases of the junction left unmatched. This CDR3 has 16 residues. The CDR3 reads CASSFPQVRELNEQFF. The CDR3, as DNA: TGTGCCAGCAGTTTTCCCCAGGTGCGGGAGCTCAATGAGCAGTTCTTC.

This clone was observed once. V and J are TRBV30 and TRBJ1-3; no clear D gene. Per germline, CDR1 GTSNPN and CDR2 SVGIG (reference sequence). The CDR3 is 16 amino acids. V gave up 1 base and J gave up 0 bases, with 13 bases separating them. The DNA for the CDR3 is TGTGCCTGGAGTGACAGTCTCCTATCCTCTGGAAACACCATATATTTT. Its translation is CAWSDSLLSSGNTIYF.

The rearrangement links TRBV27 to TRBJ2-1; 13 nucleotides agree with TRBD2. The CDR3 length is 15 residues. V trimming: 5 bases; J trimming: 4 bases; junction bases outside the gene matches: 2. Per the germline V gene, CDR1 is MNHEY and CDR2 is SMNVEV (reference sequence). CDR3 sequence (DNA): TGTGCCAGCAGTCTGGGACTAGCGGGATACAATGAGCAGTTCTTC. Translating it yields CASSLGLAGYNEQFF.

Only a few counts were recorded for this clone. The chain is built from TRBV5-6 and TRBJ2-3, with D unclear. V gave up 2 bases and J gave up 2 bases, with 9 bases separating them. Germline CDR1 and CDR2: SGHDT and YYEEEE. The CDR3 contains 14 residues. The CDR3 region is CASSFVRSTDTQYF. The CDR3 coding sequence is TGTGCCAGCAGCTTCGTTCGGTCCACAGATACGCAGTATTTT.

The CDR3 here is CASSEQTGVEQFF. CDR3 in DNA: TGTGCCAGCAGTGAACAGACAGGGGTCGAACAGTTCTTC. The chain uses TRBV27 and TRBJ2-1, with 8 bases lining up with TRBD1. The CDR3 covers 13 residues. CDR1 and CDR2 (germline): MNHEY, SMNVEV (reference sequence). Unmatched junction bases numbered 10, after V lost 5 bases and J lost 13 bases.

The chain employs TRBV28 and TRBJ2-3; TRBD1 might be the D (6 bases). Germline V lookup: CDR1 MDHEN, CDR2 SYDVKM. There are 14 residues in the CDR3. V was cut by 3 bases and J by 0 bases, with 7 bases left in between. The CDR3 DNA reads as TGTGCCAGCAGTTTTCAGGGGAGCACAGATACGCAGTATTTT. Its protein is CASSFQGSTDTQYF.